These 20 T cell receptor beta chains came from one sample sequenced in a study of shared clonotypes between healthy human individuals. The data were produced by immunoSEQ multiplex PCR, yet TCRdb's version contains in-frame clones alone and is incomplete. The sample carries roughly 2.4 million clones, under 97% recorded once. The specimen sequenced was naive CD4+ T cells sorted from blood. Subset in this sample: CD45RA+ positively selected. All receptors derive from a man aged 18 to 29 in good health.

V gene TRBV15 combines with J gene TRBJ2-7; 8 bases match TRBD2. The germline CDR1 and CDR2 sequences are LNHNV and YYDKDF (reference sequence). This CDR3 spans 13 amino acids. With V trimmed by 5 bases and J by 2 bases, 2 bases remained unmatched. The DNA for the CDR3 is TGTGCCACCAGCCCGGGAGGGACCTACGAGCAGTACTTC. It encodes CATSPGGTYEQYF. The whole variable domain, filled in from reference TRBV15 and TRBJ2-7, reads DAMVIQNPRYQVTQFGKPVTLSCSQTLNHNVMYWYQQKSSQAPKLLFHYYDKDFNNEADTPDNFQSRRPNTSFCFLDIRSPGLGDTAMYLCATSPGGTYEQYFGPGTRLTVT.

The gene calls are TRBV5-1 and TRBJ1-6; D unclear. V gave up 1 base and J gave up 5 bases, with 13 bases separating them. Germline lookup yields CDR1 SGHRS and CDR2 YFSETQ. The CDR3 is 16 amino acids. The CDR3 spells CASSLLVLENNSPLHF. The CDR3 DNA follows: TGCGCCAGCAGCTTGTTGGTCTTGGAGAATAATTCACCCCTCCACTTT. The complete variable domain, with remaining parts taken from reference TRBV5-1 and TRBJ1-6, reads KAGVTQTPRYLIKTRGQQVTLSCSPISGHRSVSWYQQTPGQGLQFLFEYFSETQRNKGNFPGRFSGRQFSNSRSEMNVSTLELGDSALYLCASSLLVLENNSPLHFGNGTRLTVT.

This chain uses TRBV4-2 with TRBJ1-2; the match to TRBD1 covers 7 bases. In germline, CDR1 is LGHNA, CDR2 YNFKEQ. The V gene end was trimmed by 1 base and the J gene end by 4 bases; junction bases not matched to a gene: 12. The CDR3 is 17 amino acids. The CDR3 DNA sequence: TGTGCCAGCAGCCAAGTAGGGGGACAGAAAGAAAGCTATGGCTACACCTTC. Translated: CASSQVGGQKESYGYTF.

The CDR3 bases are TGCGCCAGCAGCCAAGATTTAGAAGTGAGCTCCTCCTACAATGAGCAGTTCTTC. Translated, it gives CASSQDLEVSSSYNEQFF. V gene TRBV4-3 combines with J gene TRBJ2-1; D remains unclear. Trimming pared 0 bases from V and 0 bases from J, leaving 15 bases between. Per the germline V gene, CDR1 is LGHNA and CDR2 is YSLEER. There are 18 residues in the CDR3.

Details on this clone: Within the sample, other DNA sequences also encode this same CDR3. V and J are TRBV6-5 and TRBJ2-4; D is ambiguous. CDR1 and CDR2 from the germline V gene are MNHEY and SVGAGI. This CDR3 contains 16 residues. V was pared by 2 bases and J by 1 base, with 12 bases between. CDR3 DNA: TGTGCCAGCAGTTACAGCCACGTAGGGGCCAAAAACATTCAGTACTTC. It yields the protein CASSYSHVGAKNIQYF.

J is TRBJ2-6 and V is TRBV19; a weak D match, TRBD2 (6 bases). Per the germline V gene, CDR1 is LNHDA and CDR2 is SQIVND (reference sequence). There are 18 residues in the CDR3. Trimming left V 1 base short and J 0 bases short, with 13 bases between. The CDR3 DNA reads TGTGCCAGTAGTATAGGCACCGGGAGACTCTCTGGGGCCAACGTCCTGACTTTC. It is translated as CASSIGTGRLSGANVLTF.

The chain links TRBV15 to TRBJ2-5, with 8 bases fitting TRBD1. Germline lookup yields CDR1 LNHNV and CDR2 YYDKDF (reference sequence). The length of the CDR3 is 15 residues. V dropped 0 bases and J dropped 5; count of bases not matched to a gene: 5. The CDR3 protein is CATSRDLDRAETQYF. The CDR3 nucleotides are TGTGCCACCAGCAGAGATCTGGACAGGGCGGAGACCCAGTACTTC.

The chain employs TRBV6-5 and TRBJ1-2; D possibly corresponds to TRBD1 (6 bases). Per germline, CDR1 MNHEY and CDR2 SVGAGI. The V end lost 5 bases, the J end lost 7 bases, and 14 bases lay between the germline ends. This CDR3 comprises 13 residues. The CDR3 coding sequence is TGTGCCAGCAGTAAGAGGACAGACGGTGGCTACACCTTC. Its protein is CASSKRTDGGYTF.

This sequence joins TRBV15 and TRBJ1-2, with 9 bases identical to TRBD1. The CDR3 sequence is 15 residues long. Trimming took 1 base from V and 2 from J; bases not matched to a gene: 2. Germline values: CDR1 LNHNV, CDR2 YYDKDF (reference sequence). The CDR3 sequence: CATSRAGTGNYGYTF. DNA for the CDR3: TGTGCCACCAGCAGAGCCGGGACAGGGAACTATGGCTACACCTTC.

The CDR3 DNA reads as TGTGCCAGCAGTCTAGCGGGGGGGCAGACAGATACGCAGTATTTT. It encodes CASSLAGGQTDTQYF. The chain couples TRBV6-5 to TRBJ2-3; 12 nucleotides line up with TRBD2. Losses at the gene ends were 5 bases for V and 3 bases for J; bases not matched to a gene: 3. CDR1 is MNHEY and CDR2 is SVGAGI in the germline V gene. This CDR3 spans 15 amino acids.

A single count supports this clone. The chain recombines TRBV6-1 with TRBJ1-5, with no clear D. Trimming left V 2 bases short and J 0 bases short, with 17 bases between. The CDR3 runs 18 residues. Germline lookup yields CDR1 MNHNS and CDR2 SASEGT. The DNA of the CDR3 is TGTGCCAGCAGTGAATCCAGGCCCTCCGCTTATAGCAATCAGCCCCAGCATTTT. Encoded protein: CASSESRPSAYSNQPQHF.

The chain uses TRBV7-2 and TRBJ1-6; 7 bases fit TRBD1. CDR3 length: 13 amino acids. Germline CDR1 SGHTA, CDR2 FQGNSA. The J segment lost 14 bases and the V segment lost 5 bases, leaving 9 bases of the junction unmatched. In nucleotides, the CDR3 is TGTGCCAGCAGCAGCCGCCAGGGGACAGCCCTCCACTTT. It is translated as CASSSRQGTALHF.

V gene TRBV19 combines with J gene TRBJ2-2; 9 bases map to TRBD1. The CDR3 is made up of 14 amino acids. After removal of 8 bases from V and 5 bases from J, the junction contained 6 bases not matched to a gene. From germline, CDR1 is LNHDA and CDR2 SQIVND (reference sequence). The CDR3 nucleotides read TGTGCCAGTGTCACAGGGGGCAATACCGGGGAGCTGTTTTTT. Its protein product is CASVTGGNTGELFF.

V and J are TRBV21-1 and TRBJ2-7; TRBD1 is the table's D call, not checked against the DNA. TRBV21-1 is marked as a pseudogene. The CDR3 is 15 amino acids. CDR3 sequence reads: CASSNPRDNSYEQYF. CDR3 coding DNA: TGTGCCAGCAGCAATCCCCGGGACAACTCCTACGAGCAGTACTTC.

The chain uses TRBV6-5 and TRBJ2-7; 11 bases are a match to TRBD1. Germline V gene sequence: CDR1 MNHEY, CDR2 SVGAGI. The trim removed 7 bases at V and 2 bases at J, leaving 4 bases unmatched. The CDR3 runs to 14 residues. As DNA, the CDR3 is TGTGCCAGCAACCCGGACAGGGGGCCCTACGAGCAGTACTTC. Residues: CASNPDRGPYEQYF.

This rearrangement joins TRBV6-1 to TRBJ2-7; D gene ambiguous. The CDR3 loop spans 15 amino acids. V lost 0 bases, J lost 3 bases, and 12 bases lay in between. Germline V lookup: CDR1 MNHNS, CDR2 SASEGT. CDR3 DNA sequence: TGTGCCAGCAGTGAAGCAACGGTCGGAGACTACGAGCAGTACTTC. Translation gives CASSEATVGDYEQYF.

The chain is built from TRBV30 and TRBJ1-5; no definite D call. Trimming stripped 0 bases from V and 4 bases from J, with 13 bases between. Germline-derived CDR1 and CDR2 are GTSNPN and SVGIG (reference sequence). This CDR3 has 15 amino acids. CDR3 sequence: CAWSVGPRQNQPQHF. The CDR3 DNA reads TGTGCCTGGAGTGTCGGGCCCCGACAAAATCAGCCCCAGCATTTT.

The chain uses TRBV2 and TRBJ2-7, with D maybe TRBD1 (6 bases). Germline CDR1 SNHLY, CDR2 FYNNEI. CDR3 length equals 15 residues. V lost 3 bases and J lost 6, with 18 bases in between. The CDR3 region is CASSDSGTGRGEQYF. Here the CDR3 DNA reads TGTGCCAGCAGTGATTCTGGCACTGGCAGGGGCGAGCAGTACTTC.

The J gene is TRBJ1-1, the V gene TRBV5-1, with a tentative D call TRBD1 (5 bases). Germline CDR1 SGHRS, CDR2 YFSETQ. The V end lost 0 bases, the J end lost 2 bases, and 14 bases lay between the germline ends. This CDR3 is 16 amino acids long. The CDR3 DNA sequence: TGCGCCAGCAGCTTGGTCCTTCCGACAGTAAACACTGAAGCTTTCTTT. Its protein is CASSLVLPTVNTEAFF. Full variable domain (outside the CDR3, taken from reference TRBV5-1 and TRBJ1-1): KAGVTQTPRYLIKTRGQQVTLSCSPISGHRSVSWYQQTPGQGLQFLFEYFSETQRNKGNFPGRFSGRQFSNSRSEMNVSTLELGDSALYLCASSLVLPTVNTEAFFGQGTRLTVV.

The chain couples TRBV6-5 to TRBJ2-7, with TRBD2 matching 13 bases. In germline, CDR1 is MNHEY, CDR2 SVGAGI. V was pared by 7 bases and J by 5 bases, with 8 bases of the junction left unmatched. The CDR3 loop spans 15 amino acids. The CDR3 spells CASTPLAGGSHEQYF. DNA of the CDR3: TGTGCCAGCACCCCACTAGCGGGAGGGTCCCACGAGCAGTACTTC.